These 30 T cell receptor beta chains came from one sample sequenced in a study of blood T cell repertoires in COVID-19. The assay was immunoSEQ multiplex PCR, and TCRdb's table has in-frame clones only and misses some. The sample lists under 300,000 clones, 80% to 90% occurring once. The sample consisted of PBMCs or T cells enriched from blood (not recorded which). These receptors were obtained from a woman aged 40 to 50 who had been exposed to COVID-19.

CDR3 sequence (DNA): TGTGCCAGCTCGCGGGAGGGGTCAGATACGCAGTATTTT. Amino acids: CASSREGSDTQYF. The rearrangement links TRBV18 to TRBJ2-3; 9 bases fit TRBD2. Trimming at V came to 6 bases and at J to 4 bases, leaving 2 bases not matched to a gene. Germline-derived CDR1 and CDR2 are KGHSH and LQKENI. The CDR3 covers 13 residues.

The chain is built from TRBV9 and TRBJ2-3; D remains ambiguous. The CDR3 totals 15 residues. Trimming shortened V by 0 bases and J by 4 bases, and 12 bases separated the two germline ends. Germline V gene data show CDR1 as SGDLS and CDR2 as YYNGEE. In nucleotides, the CDR3 is TGTGCCAGCAGCGTAGGTGCGTTAAGAGCAGATACGCAGTATTTT. This sequence encodes CASSVGALRADTQYF.

V usage is TRBV21-1 and J usage is TRBJ1-5. TRBV21-1 is noted as a pseudogene. The CDR3 has 16 amino acids. CDR3 DNA: TGTGCCAGCAGCAAAGCGCTGGGGGGGCGCAATCAGCCCCAGCATTTT. Translated, it gives CASSKALGGRNQPQHF.

The chain carries TRBV6-5 and TRBJ1-5; 7 bases map to TRBD1. CDR1 MNHEY and CDR2 SVGAGI come from the germline V gene. There are 14 residues in the CDR3. V lost 5 bases and J lost 13; bases outside the gene matches: 14. This chain's CDR3 is CASSPGNSWDSQHF. Written as DNA, the CDR3 is TGTGCCAGCAGTCCCGGTAATTCTTGGGACAGTCAGCATTTT.

V gene TRBV20-1 combines with J gene TRBJ1-2; D unclear. The CDR3 totals 16 residues. Germline V lookup: CDR1 DFQATT, CDR2 SNEGSKA (reference sequence). V lost 3 bases and J lost 6, with 23 bases in between. This chain's CDR3 is CSASESAGRPLNGYTF. The DNA of the CDR3 is TGCAGTGCTAGTGAGAGCGCGGGCAGGCCCCTCAATGGCTACACCTTC.

This chain connects TRBV2 to TRBJ2-7; maybe TRBD1 (5 bases). V was clipped by 5 bases and J by 3 bases, with 14 bases between them. From germline, CDR1 is SNHLY and CDR2 FYNNEI. This CDR3 is built from 14 residues. The chain's CDR3 is CASSREAGNYEQYF. The CDR3 DNA sequence: TGTGCCAGCAGTCGTGAGGCAGGGAACTACGAGCAGTACTTC.

J is TRBJ1-1 and V is TRBV25-1; no clear D. The CDR3 is 14 residues long. The germline gives CDR1 MGHDK, CDR2 SYGVNS. Between the trimmed V and J ends, which lost 3 bases and 0 bases, there was a span of 8 bases. The CDR3 DNA is TGTGCCAGCAGTGAGGGCGGGGTGAACACTGAAGCTTTCTTT. Translating it yields CASSEGGVNTEAFF.

This chain connects TRBV28 to TRBJ2-7; D remains unclear. Per germline, CDR1 MDHEN and CDR2 SYDVKM. This CDR3 contains 14 residues. Trimming removed 4 bases from V and 3 bases from J, with 13 bases in between. CDR3 bases: TGTGCCAGCAGTTCAGCGAATTCCTACTACGAGCAGTACGTC. Translated, it gives CASSSANSYYEQYV.

The CDR3 DNA follows: TGTGCCAGCAGCCCAACCGACAGGGCTGGCGAGCAGTACTTC. It specifies CASSPTDRAGEQYF. V is TRBV7-8 and J is TRBJ2-7; 7 positions agree with TRBD1. CDR3 length: 14 amino acids. Germline lookup yields CDR1 SGHVS and CDR2 FQNEAQ. V lost 5 bases, J lost 6 bases, and 10 bases stayed unmatched.

The chain employs TRBV27 and TRBJ1-3; D call uncertain. This CDR3 has 17 amino acids. Deletions cut 0 bases from V and 0 bases from J, with 12 bases between. The germline CDR1 and CDR2 sequences are MNHEY and SMNVEV (reference sequence). CDR3 loop: CASSLSEPVPSGNTIYF. CDR3 coding DNA: TGTGCCAGCAGTTTATCTGAGCCGGTTCCCTCTGGAAACACCATATATTTT.

V is TRBV7-9 and J is TRBJ1-1, with TRBD1 matching 9 bases. The CDR3 has 15 amino acids. Per germline, CDR1 SEHNR and CDR2 FQNEAQ (reference sequence). V lost 5 bases and J lost 2; bases outside the gene matches: 6. The CDR3 is CASSTQGARNTEAFF. The DNA for the CDR3 is TGTGCCAGCAGCACACAGGGGGCGAGAAACACTGAAGCTTTCTTT.

V is TRBV28 and J is TRBJ1-5; 7 bases map to TRBD1. Trimming took 5 bases from V and 7 from J; bases not matched to a gene: 11. The CDR3 length is 15 residues. The germline V gene has CDR1 MDHEN and CDR2 SYDVKM. CDR3 loop: CASSARQGTTQPQHF. In DNA form, the CDR3 reads TGTGCCAGCAGTGCACGACAGGGAACTACGCAGCCCCAGCATTTT.

V is TRBV6-5 and J is TRBJ1-2; 8 nucleotides agree with TRBD1. The V gene's germline CDR1 is MNHEY and CDR2 SVGAGI. The CDR3 sequence is 15 residues long. Trimming cost V 5 bases and J 7 bases; bases outside gene matches: 12. This CDR3 is CASSTPRQGWGGYTF. CDR3 coding DNA: TGTGCCAGCAGTACTCCCCGACAGGGGTGGGGTGGCTACACCTTC.

This clone occurred a few times. The chain joins TRBV10-3 to TRBJ1-6; D remains ambiguous. The CDR3 totals 16 residues. The V gene's germline CDR1 is ENHRY and CDR2 SYGVKD. The germline V and J ends were trimmed by 0 bases and 5 bases, with 11 bases remaining between them. The CDR3 loop is CAISESTRGDNSPLHF. The CDR3 bases are TGTGCCATCAGTGAGTCGACTCGAGGAGATAATTCACCCCTCCACTTT.

The chain links TRBV28 to TRBJ1-2, with no clear D. The CDR3 consists of 11 residues. V lost 10 bases and J lost 7, with 13 bases in between. From germline, CDR1 is MDHEN and CDR2 SYDVKM. The CDR3 DNA sequence: TGTGCCACCCGGTCCGTGCGTGGCTACACCTTC. Encoded protein: CATRSVRGYTF.

This rearrangement joins TRBV24-1 to TRBJ1-2; the match to TRBD1 covers 7 bases. The V gene's germline CDR1 is KGHDR and CDR2 SFDVKD. The CDR3 totals 17 residues. V lost 3 bases, J lost 7 bases, and 16 bases stayed unmatched. This chain's CDR3 is CATSDRFGNRGERGYTF. The CDR3 bases are TGTGCCACCAGTGATCGGTTTGGGAACAGGGGAGAGCGTGGCTACACCTTC.

CDR3 in amino acids: CASSQDTVMERGAYNEQFF. The DNA of the CDR3 is TGTGCCAGCAGCCAAGATACGGTCATGGAGCGGGGGGCCTACAATGAGCAGTTCTTC. The J gene is TRBJ2-1, the V gene TRBV3-1 (or the pseudogene TRBV3-2); TRBD2 matches 9 bases. CDR1 is LGHDT and CDR2 is YNNKEL in the germline V gene (reference sequence). After removal of 0 bases from V and 2 bases from J, the junction contained 11 bases not matched to a gene. The length of the CDR3 is 19 residues.

This clone was seen once. This chain joins TRBV13 and TRBJ1-2, with TRBD1 identical over 8 bases. Germline V gene lookup returns CDR1 PRHDT and CDR2 FYEKMQ (reference sequence). V was pared by 5 bases and J by 2 bases, with 4 bases of the junction left unmatched. The CDR3 sequence is 14 residues long. CDR3 in amino acids: CASSRGQGNYGYTF. The CDR3 bases are TGTGCCAGCAGCAGAGGACAGGGCAACTATGGCTACACCTTC.

This sequence joins TRBV29-1 and TRBJ1-1; D uncertain. The CDR3 spans 11 residues. Trimming left V 4 bases short and J 2 bases short, with 5 bases between. CDR1 and CDR2 (germline): SQVTM, ANQGSEA. The CDR3 DNA reads as TGCAGCGTTGGACAAAACACTGAAGCTTTCTTT. This encodes CSVGQNTEAFF.

V usage is TRBV5-4 and J usage is TRBJ2-1; D not certain. CDR1 and CDR2 from the germline V gene are SGHNT and YYREEE (reference sequence). The CDR3 is 17 amino acids. Trimming cost V 0 bases and J 5 bases, with 18 bases left between them. CDR3: CASSLVRSSRQHNEQFF. CDR3 bases: TGTGCCAGCAGCTTGGTTAGGTCCTCTCGACAACACAATGAGCAGTTCTTC.

V usage is TRBV28 and J usage is TRBJ1-5; TRBD1 matches 9 bases. The CDR3 covers 16 residues. After removal of 5 bases from V and 4 bases from J, the junction contained 9 bases not matched to a gene. Germline values: CDR1 MDHEN, CDR2 SYDVKM. The CDR3 protein is CASSPIRQGGNQPQHF. CDR3 nucleotide sequence: TGTGCCAGCAGTCCTATCAGACAGGGGGGTAATCAGCCCCAGCATTTT.

This chain connects TRBV6-2 or TRBV6-3 to TRBJ2-1; 7 nucleotides line up with TRBD1. Germline CDR1 reads MNHEY; CDR2 reads SVGEGT. Losses at the gene ends were 1 base for V and 8 bases for J; bases not matched to a gene: 20. The CDR3 has 19 amino acids. The CDR3 is CASSYLPGAATGLGDEQFF. DNA for the CDR3: TGTGCCAGCAGTTACTTACCGGGTGCAGCGACAGGGCTTGGCGATGAGCAGTTCTTC.

V gene TRBV28 combines with J gene TRBJ1-4; a weak D match, TRBD1 (5 bases). Trimming left V 3 bases short and J 4 bases short, with 9 bases between. CDR3 size: 14 residues. Per the germline V gene, CDR1 is MDHEN and CDR2 is SYDVKM. CDR3 sequence reads: CASSFGGNNEKLFF. For the CDR3, the DNA is TGTGCCAGCAGTTTTGGGGGGAATAATGAAAAACTGTTTTTT.

The V call is TRBV19, the J call TRBJ2-7; the match to TRBD1 covers 8 bases. There are 21 residues in the CDR3. V lost 3 bases, J lost 1 base, and 23 bases stayed unmatched. Germline V gene lookup returns CDR1 LNHDA and CDR2 SQIVND (reference sequence). CDR3: CASSILPTTGASLQVSYEQYF. In nucleotides, the CDR3 is TGTGCCAGTAGTATCCTCCCGACGACAGGGGCCAGCCTCCAAGTTTCCTACGAGCAGTACTTC.

This chain connects TRBV24-1 to TRBJ1-2; TRBD1 might be the D (6 bases). V gave up 3 bases and J gave up 7 bases, with 14 bases separating them. CDR3 length: 14 amino acids. The germline V gene has CDR1 KGHDR and CDR2 SFDVKD. The CDR3 DNA sequence: TGTGCCACCAGTGATCCACCTGACAGGTCTGGCTACACCTTC. Translating gives CATSDPPDRSGYTF.

The CDR3 here is CASSQVTENQGNEAFF. Written as DNA, the CDR3 is TGTGCCAGCAGCCAAGTGACAGAGAACCAGGGGAATGAAGCTTTCTTT. This sequence joins TRBV14 and TRBJ1-1; tentative D call: TRBD1 (6 bases). The length of the CDR3 is 16 residues. V was cut by 1 base and J by 7 bases, with 19 bases left in between. Germline assignment: CDR1 SGHDN and CDR2 FVKESK.

The CDR3 DNA is TGTGCCTGGGGATCGACAGGGGAGAGTTCACCCCTCCACTTT. This gives the protein CAWGSTGESSPLHF. The J gene is TRBJ1-6, the V gene TRBV30; 8 bases fit TRBD1. The trim removed 5 bases at V and 9 bases at J, leaving 9 bases unmatched. CDR1 and CDR2 from the germline V gene are GTSNPN and SVGIG (reference sequence). The CDR3 has 14 residues.

The V call is TRBV28, the J call TRBJ1-1, with TRBD1 as a possible D gene (6 bases). Trimming took off 6 bases at V and 0 bases at J, with 17 bases between the two ends. The CDR3 has 16 residues. Per the germline V gene, CDR1 is MDHEN and CDR2 is SYDVKM. CDR3 residues: CASSPNHRALNTEAFF. In nucleotides, the CDR3 is TGTGCCAGCAGCCCTAATCACAGGGCTTTGAACACTGAAGCTTTCTTT. Looking up the rest from reference TRBV28 and TRBJ1-1 gives the full variable domain: DVKVTQSSRYLVKRTGEKVFLECVQDMDHENMFWYRQDPGLGLRLIYFSYDVKMKEKGDIPEGYSVSREKKERFSLILESASTNQTSMYLCASSPNHRALNTEAFFGQGTRLTVV.

The rearrangement joins TRBV27 to TRBJ2-1, with TRBD2 identical over 7 bases. CDR3 length equals 14 residues. The V and J ends lost 6 bases and 4 bases, in that order; junction bases with no gene match: 6. The V gene's germline CDR1 is MNHEY and CDR2 SMNVEV (reference sequence). As DNA, the CDR3 is TGTGCCAGCAGGGGGGAGGGAGGTTACAATGAGCAGTTCTTC. The encoded protein is CASRGEGGYNEQFF.

The chain joins TRBV9 to TRBJ2-7; 10 nucleotides match TRBD1. This CDR3 has 14 residues. Germline loops: CDR1 SGDLS, CDR2 YYNGEE. The ends lost 4 bases at V and 3 bases at J; junction bases unmatched: 4. CDR3 sequence (DNA): TGTGCCAGCAGCCTACGGACAGGGGGCTACGAGCAGTACTTC. It specifies CASSLRTGGYEQYF.